These 5 T cell receptor beta chains originate from one sample sequenced in a study of response to subunit inactivated influenza vaccine. One entry per CDR3 protein, called by TCRdb with MiXCR from the RT-PCR reads. Altogether about 700,000 distinct CDR3 sequences are present, more than 11% being singletons, with the ten largest covering approximately 7%. The source was PBMCs from blood, collected approximately 15 days before vaccination. These receptors all come from a man in his fifties or sixties who received an inactivated influenza vaccine.

This chain connects TRBV4-3 to TRBJ1-4; D may be TRBD1 (6 bases). This CDR3 is built from 19 residues. V gave up 5 bases and J gave up 0 bases, with 22 bases separating them. Germline CDR1 reads LGHNA; CDR2 reads YSLEER. CDR3 loop: CASSVSPGHITSTNEKLFF. CDR3 nucleotide sequence: TGCGCCAGCAGCGTCTCCCCGGGACATATAACTTCAACTAATGAAAAACTGTTTTTT.

This clonotype was recorded a few times. V and J are TRBV5-1 and TRBJ2-7; D is ambiguous. V was pared by 2 bases and J by 0 bases, with 9 bases between. The CDR3 is 14 residues long. The germline CDR1 and CDR2 sequences are SGHRS and YFSETQ. CDR3 bases: TGCGCCAGCAGCTTTACAAGGAGCTCCTACGAGCAGTACTTC. As protein: CASSFTRSSYEQYF.

The gene calls are TRBV5-1 and TRBJ1-2, with 8 bases lining up with TRBD1. The CDR3 totals 16 residues. After removal of 3 bases from V and 6 bases from J, the junction contained 13 bases not matched to a gene. Per the germline V gene, CDR1 is SGHRS and CDR2 is YFSETQ. The CDR3 loop reads CASSSIQGARGDGYTF. The DNA for the CDR3 is TGCGCCAGCAGCTCCATCCAGGGGGCTCGGGGTGATGGCTACACCTTC.

V and J are TRBV7-9 and TRBJ1-2, with D unresolved. Germline values: CDR1 SEHNR, CDR2 FQNEAQ (reference sequence). The germline V and J ends were trimmed by 3 bases and 2 bases, with 10 bases remaining between them. This CDR3 has 14 residues. In DNA, the CDR3 is TGTGCCAGCAGCTTCCCTACAGCCAACTATGGCTACACCTTC. Its translation: CASSFPTANYGYTF.

In this sample, this clonotype turned up many times. This sequence joins TRBV12-3 or TRBV12-4 and TRBJ2-5, with D possibly matching TRBD1 (6 bases). The CDR3 length is 15 residues. Trimming removed 6 bases from V and 5 bases from J, with 19 bases in between. CDR3 amino acids: CASSQFTGTGETQYF. DNA for the CDR3: TGTGCCAGCAGCCAATTCACAGGGACGGGGGAGACCCAGTACTTC.